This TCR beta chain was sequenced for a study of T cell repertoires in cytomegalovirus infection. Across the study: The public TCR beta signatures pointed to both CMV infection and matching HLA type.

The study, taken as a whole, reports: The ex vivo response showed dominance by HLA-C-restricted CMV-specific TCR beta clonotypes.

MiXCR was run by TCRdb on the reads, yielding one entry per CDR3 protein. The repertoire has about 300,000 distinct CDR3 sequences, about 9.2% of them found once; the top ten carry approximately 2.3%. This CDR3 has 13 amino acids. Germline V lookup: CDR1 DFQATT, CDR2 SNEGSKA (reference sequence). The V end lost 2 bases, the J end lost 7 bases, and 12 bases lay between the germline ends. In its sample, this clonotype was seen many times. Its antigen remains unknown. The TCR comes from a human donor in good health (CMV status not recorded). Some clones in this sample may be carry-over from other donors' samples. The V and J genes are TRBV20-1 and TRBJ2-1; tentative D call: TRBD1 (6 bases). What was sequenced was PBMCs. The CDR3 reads CSARKDRGNEQFF. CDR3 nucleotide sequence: TGCAGTGCTAGAAAGGACAGAGGGAATGAGCAGTTCTTC.